What follows are 28 T cell receptor beta chains derived from one specimen sequenced in a study of T-cell reconstitution after alpha-beta-depleted transplantation in children. A library of TCRbeta sequences, prepared with unique molecular identifiers, was generated. MiXCR, run by TCRdb on the PCR reads, gives a single entry per CDR3 protein. This sample has 670,000 or so distinct CDR3 sequences; 10% to 15% occur once, and the top ten carry around 0.76%. The input for sequencing was PBMCs, taken before TCRalphabeta/CD19-depleted stem cell transplant. The receptors were sampled from a girl aged 2-10 years with congenital amegakaryocytic thrombocytopenia, due to receive a stem cell transplant.

This clonotype occurred many times. The rearrangement links TRBV10-3 to TRBJ2-1; 8 bases are a match to TRBD2. The V segment lost 8 bases and the J segment 7 bases; nucleotides outside the gene matches: 4. The germline gives CDR1 ENHRY, CDR2 SYGVKD. The CDR3 is 12 amino acids. Here the CDR3 DNA reads TGTGCCATCTCAGGGACTAGAAATGAGCAGTTCTTC. This codes for CAISGTRNEQFF.

This clonotype was seen at least ten times. V gene TRBV7-8 combines with J gene TRBJ2-1; either TRBD1 or TRBD2 may supply D (5 bases each). CDR1 is SGHVS and CDR2 is FQNEAQ in the germline V gene. Between the trimmed V and J ends, which lost 3 bases and 8 bases, there was a span of 11 bases. This CDR3 contains 13 residues. CDR3: CASSFNRGDEQFF. DNA of the CDR3: TGTGCCAGCAGCTTTAACCGGGGCGATGAGCAGTTCTTC.

This clonotype showed up just a few times. V and J are TRBV12-3 or TRBV12-4 and TRBJ2-7; no clear D gene. V lost 7 bases and J lost 0, with 13 bases in between. The length of the CDR3 is 14 residues. CDR3 bases: TGTGCCAGCACCACCTCTGAATCCTCCTACGAGCAGTACTTC. Translating it yields CASTTSESSYEQYF.

This clonotype was seen at least ten times. The gene calls are TRBV7-2 and TRBJ2-3, with 7 positions matching TRBD2. The germline CDR1 and CDR2 sequences are SGHTA and FQGNSA. V was clipped by 3 bases and J by 6 bases; unmatched bases: 6. CDR3 length: 14 residues. CDR3: CASSFGGRMDTQYF. As DNA, the CDR3 is TGTGCCAGCAGCTTTGGCGGGAGAATGGATACGCAGTATTTT. The whole variable domain, remainder taken from reference TRBV7-2 and TRBJ2-3, is GAGVSQSPSNKVTEKGKDVELRCDPISGHTALYWYRQSLGQGLEFLIYFQGNSAPDKSGLPSDRFSAERTGGSVSTLTIQRTQQEDSAVYLCASSFGGRMDTQYFGPGTRLTVL.

This clonotype was seen only a few times. The chain joins TRBV19 to TRBJ2-3, with D hard to call. The V end lost 6 bases, the J end lost 6 bases, and 13 bases lay between the germline ends. The CDR3 runs 13 residues. From germline, CDR1 is LNHDA and CDR2 SQIVND (reference sequence). For the CDR3, the DNA is TGTGCCAGTAGAAGCACCCAAGGGGATACGCAGTATTTT. It codes for CASRSTQGDTQYF.

The table lists this clonotype with many counts. The V and J genes are TRBV6-1 and TRBJ2-3, with D perhaps TRBD2 (7 bases). CDR1 and CDR2 (germline): MNHNS, SASEGT. CDR3 length: 16 amino acids. Trimming removed 6 bases from V and 2 bases from J, with 18 bases in between. The CDR3 nucleotides read TGTGCCAGCAGCCGGGGGGTTACAGGGTCCACAGATACGCAGTATTTT. It is translated as CASSRGVTGSTDTQYF.

This clonotype has just a few counts. The J gene is TRBJ2-1, the V gene TRBV6-5, with D possibly TRBD2 on 5 matching bases. The CDR3 is made up of 19 amino acids. Germline assignment: CDR1 MNHEY and CDR2 SVGAGI. V dropped 4 bases and J dropped 1 base, with 23 bases sitting between them. The CDR3 nucleotides are TGTGCCAGCAGTTTCGTCTTTTATAGTCGTACGGGATCCTACAATGAGCAGTTCTTC. This gives the protein CASSFVFYSRTGSYNEQFF.

This clonotype was seen ten or more times. V is TRBV29-1 and J is TRBJ2-2; either TRBD1 or TRBD2 may supply D (5 bases each). Trimming shortened V by 4 bases and J by 0 bases, and 12 bases separated the two germline ends. The germline V gene has CDR1 SQVTM and CDR2 ANQGSEA. The CDR3 sequence is 15 residues long. The CDR3 loop reads CSVVLQGPNTGELFF. The CDR3 region has the DNA TGCAGCGTTGTTCTCCAGGGACCGAACACCGGGGAGCTGTTTTTT.

This clonotype was seen a handful of times. The chain uses TRBV24-1 and TRBJ2-2, with a possible D match to TRBD1 (6 bases). Trimming took 5 bases from V and 3 from J, leaving 15 bases between them. CDR1 and CDR2 (germline): KGHDR, SFDVKD. The length of the CDR3 is 16 residues. The CDR3 reads CATSGRGPRDTGELFF. DNA of the CDR3: TGTGCCACCAGTGGCAGGGGTCCGAGGGACACCGGGGAGCTGTTTTTT.

This clonotype has a count of ten or more. The chain links TRBV7-6 to TRBJ2-7, with 7 bases identical to TRBD2. Unmatched junction bases numbered 7, after V lost 6 bases and J lost 5 bases. Germline lookup yields CDR1 SGHVS and CDR2 FNYEAQ. CDR3 length: 13 residues. In nucleotides, the CDR3 is TGTGCCAGCAGATCCGGGACTAAAGACGAGCAGTACTTC. Protein product: CASRSGTKDEQYF. The full variable domain, in which reference TRBV7-6 and TRBJ2-7 provide the parts outside the CDR3, is GAGVSQSPRYKVTKRGQDVALRCDPISGHVSLYWYRQALGQGPEFLTYFNYEAQQDKSGLPNDRFSAERPEGSISTLTIQRTEQRDSAMYRCASRSGTKDEQYFGPGTRLTVT.

The table lists this clonotype with a few counts. V usage is TRBV5-5 and J usage is TRBJ1-6; no definite D call. The V end lost 1 base, the J end lost 5 bases, and 7 bases lay between the germline ends. The CDR3 sequence is 14 residues long. Germline V lookup: CDR1 SGHKS, CDR2 YYEKEE (reference sequence). As DNA, the CDR3 is TGTGCCAGCAGCTTGTTAAGGGATAATTCACCCCTCCACTTT. It yields the protein CASSLLRDNSPLHF.

In regard to this clonotype: This may be a read error: a much more frequent sequence differs by one nucleotide. The CDR3 carries no conserved terminal phenylalanine or tryptophan, so it likely arises from a read error. This sequence joins TRBV10-2 and TRBJ2-1; D is unclear. The V end lost 5 bases, the J end lost 0 bases, and 11 bases lay between the germline ends. CDR3 length: 15 amino acids. Germline values: CDR1 WSHSY, CDR2 SAAADI. CDR3 coding DNA: TGCGCCAGCAGTATTAGCCGCAGCTCCTACAATGAGCAGTTCCTC. Translated, it gives CASSISRSSYNEQFL.

This clonotype has a count of ten or more. The V and J genes are TRBV9 and TRBJ1-3, with 8 bases lining up with TRBD1. Trimming took 5 bases from V and 4 from J; bases not matched to a gene: 8. Germline V lookup: CDR1 SGDLS, CDR2 YYNGEE. The length of the CDR3 is 15 residues. The CDR3 DNA reads TGTGCCAGCAGGCCCGGGACAGGCTTCGGAAACACCATATATTTT. Protein: CASRPGTGFGNTIYF.

This clonotype was counted ten times or more. At one boundary the junction diverges from the germline segment, which might be a read error. This chain connects TRBV5-1 to TRBJ2-6; no reliable D call. The CDR3 extends over 14 amino acids. Germline V gives CDR1 SGHRS, CDR2 YFSETQ. CDR3: CASSLDSGANVLTF. In nucleotides, the CDR3 is TGTGCCAGCAGCTTGGACTCTGGGGCCAACGTCCTGACTTTC. The entire variable domain, with the rest obtained from reference TRBV5-1 and TRBJ2-6, is as follows: KAGVTQTPRYLIKTRGQQVTLSCSPISGHRSVSWYQQTPGQGLQFLFEYFSETQRNKGNFPGRFSGRQFSNSRSEMNVSTLELGDSALYLCASSLDSGANVLTFGAGSRLTVL.

This clonotype was detected many times. V and J are TRBV5-1 and TRBJ2-1; D is possibly TRBD2 (6 bases). CDR3 size: 13 residues. Trimming took 5 bases from V and 4 from J, leaving 10 bases between them. Germline V gene sequence: CDR1 SGHRS, CDR2 YFSETQ. CDR3 residues: CASSNAGYNEQFF. The CDR3 DNA follows: TGCGCCAGCAGTAACGCGGGGTACAATGAGCAGTTCTTC.

At least ten counts were recorded for this clonotype. The chain links TRBV20-1 to TRBJ2-7; D unclear. The CDR3 is made up of 13 amino acids. Germline CDR1 and CDR2: DFQATT and SNEGSKA (reference sequence). Trimming stripped 4 bases from V and 1 base from J, with 11 bases between. In DNA, the CDR3 is TGCAGTGCTATGGGCTTTGTTTCCTACGAGCAGTACTTC. This sequence encodes CSAMGFVSYEQYF.

In DNA form, the CDR3 reads TGTGCCACCAGTTCGGTCGGTTTCGCCAAAAACATTCAGTACTTC. It codes for CATSSVGFAKNIQYF. The chain has TRBV24-1 and TRBJ2-4; no reliable D call. The V end was cut by 6 bases, the J end by 1 base, with 12 bases between. The CDR3 covers 15 residues. The germline V gene encodes CDR1 KGHDR and CDR2 SFDVKD.

V and J are TRBV12-3 or TRBV12-4 and TRBJ2-1; tentatively, D is TRBD1 or TRBD2 (5 bases each). V gave up 3 bases and J gave up 15 bases, with 21 bases separating them. The CDR3 is 14 amino acids. CDR3 sequence: CASSFGTLGDGGFF. CDR3 in DNA: TGTGCCAGCAGTTTCGGGACCCTGGGGGACGGAGGGTTCTTC.

This clonotype was seen at least ten times. The V gene is TRBV12-3 or TRBV12-4, the J gene TRBJ2-1; TRBD1 matches 10 bases. After removal of 5 bases from V and 5 bases from J, the junction contained 6 bases not matched to a gene. This CDR3 is 15 amino acids long. CDR3 amino acids: CASSPGTGEDNEQFF. The CDR3 DNA reads TGTGCCAGCAGTCCGGGGACAGGGGAGGACAATGAGCAGTTCTTC.

In this sample, this clonotype turned up many times. The chain employs TRBV3-1 and TRBJ2-7; 11 bases fit TRBD2. V shed 5 bases and J 1 base; nucleotides not matched to a gene: 4. The germline CDR1 and CDR2 sequences are LGHDT and YNNKEL (reference sequence). The CDR3 runs 15 residues. Here the CDR3 DNA reads TGTGCCAGCAGCACCTGGACTAGCGGGTCCTACGAGCAGTACTTC. It codes for CASSTWTSGSYEQYF.

The V and J genes are TRBV30 and TRBJ1-1; D is uncertain. This CDR3 has 11 amino acids. CDR1 and CDR2 from the germline V gene are GTSNPN and SVGIG (reference sequence). V was trimmed by 0 bases and J by 6 bases, leaving 5 bases between them. CDR3 loop: CAWSVLPEAFF. CDR3 nucleotides: TGTGCCTGGAGTGTACTTCCTGAAGCTTTCTTT.

This sequence joins TRBV27 and TRBJ2-7, with a tentative D call TRBD2 (5 bases). The CDR3 consists of 15 residues. CDR1 MNHEY and CDR2 SMNVEV come from the germline V gene (reference sequence). V was trimmed by 3 bases and J by 4 bases, leaving 16 bases between them. CDR3 nucleotide sequence: TGTGCCAGCAGTTTCTTCTTGGGGAGTGCGTACGAGCAGTACTTC. Translated: CASSFFLGSAYEQYF.

The CDR3 here is CASSQGRAAGEMTDTQYF. The DNA for the CDR3 is TGCGCCAGCAGCCAAGGTCGGGCTGCGGGAGAAATGACAGATACGCAGTATTTT. This chain links TRBV4-1 with TRBJ2-3; 7 bases align to TRBD2. The ends lost 1 base at V and 3 bases at J; junction bases unmatched: 13. This CDR3 is built from 18 residues. Germline-derived CDR1 and CDR2 are MGHRA and YSYEKL.

In its sample, this clonotype was seen many times. This rearrangement joins TRBV5-1 to TRBJ2-7, with D unclear. The CDR3 has 17 residues. Germline V gene sequence: CDR1 SGHRS, CDR2 YFSETQ. V was shortened by 0 bases and J by 2 bases, with 18 bases between the two germline ends. CDR3 residues: CASSLAVVGYFPYEQYF. As DNA, the CDR3 is TGCGCCAGCAGCTTGGCCGTAGTTGGGTATTTTCCCTACGAGCAGTACTTC.

This clonotype was recorded many times. The J gene is TRBJ2-1, the V gene TRBV10-2; 10 bases are shared with TRBD2. V shed 10 bases and J 7 bases; nucleotides not matched to a gene: 7. This CDR3 comprises 13 residues. The germline V gene has CDR1 WSHSY and CDR2 SAAADI. Written as DNA, the CDR3 is TGCGCCATACAAGCGGGAGGGTTAAATGAGCAGTTCTTC. This translates into CAIQAGGLNEQFF.

This clonotype was counted at least ten times. The CDR3 nucleotides read TGTGCCATCAACGGCCGGGAGGAGTTGGGGAGCACCGGGGAGCTGTTTTTT. Its translation is CAINGREELGSTGELFF. The chain has TRBV10-3 and TRBJ2-2; TRBD2 matches 7 bases. CDR1 is ENHRY and CDR2 is SYGVKD in the germline V gene. This CDR3 is 17 amino acids long. Trimming removed 7 bases from V and 4 bases from J; junction bases left unmatched: 15.

This clonotype was detected ten times or more. The chain employs TRBV20-1 and TRBJ2-1, with 14 bases aligning to TRBD2. Unmatched junction bases numbered 16, after V lost 6 bases and J lost 3 bases. From germline, CDR1 is DFQATT and CDR2 SNEGSKA (reference sequence). The CDR3 extends over 19 amino acids. CDR3 DNA sequence: TGCAGTGCCGGGGGGAAGACCGGGACTAGCGGGAGTGTCTACAATGAGCAGTTCTTC. Protein: CSAGGKTGTSGSVYNEQFF.

In this sample, this clonotype turned up many times. The gene calls are TRBV29-1 and TRBJ1-2; tentative D call: TRBD1 (5 bases). The V gene lost 7 bases and the J gene lost 6 bases, with 15 bases spanning the gap. CDR1 is SQVTM and CDR2 is ANQGSEA in the germline V gene. The CDR3 sequence is 12 residues long. CDR3 region: CSAEGQGHGYTF. The DNA of the CDR3 is TGCAGCGCCGAAGGGCAGGGACATGGCTACACCTTC.